This entry is about one T cell receptor (beta chain). Its antigen is still unknown. Use of 60 Vbeta and 13 Jbeta primers characterized the PCR. Clones were sequenced by immunoSEQ multiplex PCR, and TCRdb holds only the in-frame ones, with some missing. The sample has 150,000 or so clones; about three quarters are singletons. V shed 5 bases, J shed 6 bases, and the junction held 10 bases outside the gene matches. CDR1 and CDR2 (germline): SGHAT, FQDESV (reference sequence). The CDR3 runs 14 residues. The data originate from a study of cytomegalovirus exposure and HLA in healthy donors. Study-level points and caveats: Per a later analysis, HLA-associated TCR beta chains showed more clonal expansion than other, equally common TCR beta chains.

The source is a man aged 25-45 years in good health and CMV-seropositive. The material sequenced was PBMCs. The J gene is TRBJ2-7, the V gene TRBV11-1, with 7 bases identical to TRBD2. As DNA, the CDR3 is TGTGCCAGCAGCCATGCTAGCGGCTCGCCCGAGCAGTACTTC. It translates to CASSHASGSPEQYF. The full variable domain, its missing parts supplied by reference TRBV11-1 and TRBJ2-7, is EAEVAQSPRYKITEKSQAVAFWCDPISGHATLYWYRQILGQGPELLVQFQDESVVDDSQLPKDRFSAERLKGVDSTLKIQPAELGDSAMYLCASSHASGSPEQYFGPGTRLTVT.